This is a list of T cell receptor beta chains from one sample in a study of blood T cell repertoires in COVID-19. Repertoires were generated with immunoSEQ multiplex PCR, while TCRdb's copy carries only in-frame clones and drops some. The table has about 180,000 clones, around three quarters seen once. The sample taken for sequencing was peripheral blood. The receptors stem from a man in his sixties or seventies with active or convalescent COVID-19. CDR3s include the opening cysteine and the closing phenylalanine or tryptophan. The D gene is left open where the match is weak. Some rows mark clone size as missing; the rest say once, few, many or name a class of expanded clone.

d_call clone_size j_call v_call cdr3_aa cdr3_nt
TRBD1 NA TRBJ1-2 TRBV6-5 CASSPGQPSPGYTF TGTGCCAGCAGCCCGGGACAGCCTTCGCCTGGCTACACCTTC
TRBD2 NA TRBJ2-1 TRBV9 CASSVGYSGSSRTNEQFF TGTGCCAGCAGCGTAGGGTATAGCGGGAGCTCGAGGACCAATGAGCAGTTCTTC
TRBD2 NA TRBJ2-5 TRBV7-2 CASSLGLAGAETQYF TGTGCCAGCAGCTTGGGACTAGCGGGGGCTGAGACCCAGTACTTC
NA NA TRBJ1-2 TRBV4-2 CASSQEGGTLGYTF TGTGCCAGCAGCCAAGAGGGGGGGACGCTCGGCTACACCTTC
TRBD2 once TRBJ2-3 TRBV2 CASSSGANTDTQYF TGTGCCAGCAGCAGCGGGGCGAACACAGATACGCAGTATTTT
NA NA TRBJ1-1 TRBV6-5 CASKRPTANTEAFF TGTGCCAGCAAAAGACCGACAGCGAACACTGAAGCTTTCTTT
NA NA TRBJ1-5 TRBV30 CAWSVRGDQPQHF TGTGCCTGGAGTGTACGGGGGGATCAGCCCCAGCATTTT
TRBD1 NA TRBJ2-6 TRBV6-5 CASSRDRQDVLTF TGTGCCAGCTCGCGGGACAGGCAAGACGTCCTGACTTTC
NA NA TRBJ1-2 TRBV12-3/TRBV12-4 CASRYNLDYGYTF TGTGCCAGCCGTTATAATTTAGACTATGGCTACACCTTC
TRBD1 NA TRBJ1-4 TRBV5-1 CASSLAPQGVGEKLFF TGCGCCAGCAGCTTGGCCCCACAGGGGGTAGGAGAAAAACTGTTTTTT
NA NA TRBJ1-6 TRBV27 CASSSWLSPLHF TGTGCCAGCAGTTCGTGGCTTTCACCCCTCCACTTT
NA few TRBJ2-3 TRBV24-1 CATEGAGTDTQYF TGTGCCACCGAGGGAGCCGGCACAGATACGCAGTATTTT
NA few TRBJ1-6 TRBV28 CASSLSGSGNSPLHF TGTGCCAGCAGTTTATCAGGGTCTGGCAATTCACCCCTCCACTTT
NA NA TRBJ1-1 TRBV7-9 CASSYDMNTEAFF TGTGCCAGCAGCTACGACATGAACACTGAAGCTTTCTTT
TRBD1 NA TRBJ1-5 TRBV2 CASSEALHRGDQPQHF TGTGCCAGCAGTGAAGCGCTTCACAGGGGAGATCAGCCCCAGCATTTT
NA NA TRBJ2-5 TRBV29-1 CSAEGLVRETQYF TGCAGCGCGGAGGGGCTCGTGCGAGAGACCCAGTACTTC
NA NA TRBJ1-6 TRBV11-2 CASSFESSYNSPLHF TGTGCCAGCAGCTTTGAGAGCTCCTATAATTCACCCCTCCACTTT
NA NA TRBJ1-6 TRBV11-3 CASSLLPDSPLHF TGTGCCAGCAGCTTACTACCGGATTCACCCCTCCACTTT
NA NA TRBJ2-7 TRBV30 CASNRPRRAGTYEQYF TGTGCCTCTAATCGGCCGAGGAGAGCGGGCACCTACGAGCAGTACTTC
TRBD1 NA TRBJ2-1 TRBV29-1 CSVADRDEQFF TGCAGCGTTGCCGACAGGGACGAGCAGTTCTTC
TRBD1 NA TRBJ1-3 TRBV5-6 CASSSDRAVTRNTIYF TGTGCCAGCAGCTCTGACAGGGCGGTAACCCGAAACACCATATATTTT
NA NA TRBJ2-2 TRBV7-2 CASSLVLGELFF TGTGCCAGCAGCTTAGTTCTCGGGGAGCTGTTTTTT
TRBD2 few TRBJ2-1 TRBV7-3 CASSTTSGSGNEQFF TGTGCCAGCAGCACAACTAGCGGGAGTGGGAATGAGCAGTTCTTC
NA NA TRBJ2-3 TRBV24-1 CATSESVTDTQYF TGTGCCACCAGTGAATCAGTTACAGATACGCAGTATTTT
NA NA TRBJ2-3 TRBV9 CASSGLGHPTTDTQYF TGTGCCAGCAGCGGATTGGGACACCCCACGACAGATACGCAGTATTTT
NA NA TRBJ1-6 TRBV7-2 CASRQRGSTTNSPLHF TGTGCCAGCAGACAAAGGGGCTCCACAACTAATTCACCCCTCCACTTT
TRBD1 NA TRBJ1-6 TRBV20-1 CSASGTGYPYNSPLHF TGCAGTGCTAGTGGGACAGGTTACCCCTATAATTCACCCCTCCACTTT
NA NA TRBJ2-1 TRBV28 CASSLSGSGDNEQFF TGTGCCAGCAGTTTAAGTGGGAGCGGAGACAATGAGCAGTTCTTC
TRBD1 NA TRBJ2-7 TRBV3-1/TRBV3-2 CASSQLDRSHEQYF TGTGCCAGCAGCCAACTGGACAGGTCCCACGAGCAGTACTTC
TRBD2 NA TRBJ2-1 TRBV5-1 CASRTTTSGGMNEQFF TGCGCCAGCAGAACCACAACTAGCGGGGGGATGAATGAGCAGTTCTTC
TRBD1 NA TRBJ2-4 TRBV5-1 CASSPGGTGGNIQYF TGCGCCAGCAGCCCCGGGGGGACAGGGGGGAACATTCAGTACTTC
NA NA TRBJ2-7 TRBV5-1 CASSYPRENYEQYF TGCGCCAGCAGCTACCCACGGGAGAACTACGAGCAGTACTTC
NA NA TRBJ2-6 TRBV25-1 CASSAPGAGANVLTF TGTGCCAGCAGTGCCCCGGGTGCTGGGGCCAACGTCCTGACTTTC
NA once TRBJ2-7 TRBV5-1 CASSYRESSYEQYF TGCGCCAGCAGCTACCGGGAGAGCTCCTACGAGCAGTACTTC
TRBD2 NA TRBJ2-3 TRBV3-1/TRBV3-2 CASSHPSGSGTDTQYF TGTGCCAGCAGCCATCCTAGCGGGAGCGGCACAGATACGCAGTATTTT